A selection of T cell receptor beta chains follows, all from one sample in a study of memory CD4+ T cells and cytomegalovirus serostatus. Clones were read by immunoSEQ multiplex PCR, and TCRdb kept only the in-frame ones, dropping some. The profile shows around 61,000 clones, more than 75% of them singletons. The source material was memory CD4+ T cells from blood. The receptor set was obtained from an adult in good health and CMV-seronegative. CDR3s include the opening cysteine and the closing phenylalanine or tryptophan. A D gene is named only where the DNA matches it firmly. A clone size is listed for some rows: how often the clone was seen (once, few, many), or a class if it is expanded.

NA TRBJ1-2 NA TRBV5-6 CASSLVYGAEYGYTF TGTGCCAGCAGCTTAGTTTATGGGGCAGAGTATGGCTACACCTTC
TRBD1 TRBJ1-1 NA TRBV19 CASRSGGRLNTEAFF TGTGCCAGTAGATCAGGGGGCAGGCTGAACACTGAAGCTTTCTTT
NA TRBJ1-3 NA TRBV2 CASVRGAGNTIYF TGTGCCAGCGTCAGAGGGGCTGGAAACACCATATATTTT
NA TRBJ2-2 NA TRBV4-2 CASSLIPSRSNTGELFF TGTGCCAGCAGCCTTATCCCTAGCAGGTCGAACACCGGGGAGCTGTTTTTT
NA TRBJ1-1 few TRBV28 CASSAYRPNTEAFF TGTGCCAGCAGTGCATACCGGCCGAACACTGAAGCTTTCTTT
NA TRBJ2-1 NA TRBV11-2 CASSLRQGGYNEQFF TGTGCCAGCAGCCTTAGGCAGGGAGGCTACAATGAGCAGTTCTTC
NA TRBJ1-4 few TRBV7-7 CASSTGPYEKLFF TGTGCTAGCAGCACCGGACCTTATGAAAAACTGTTTTTT
TRBD2 TRBJ2-1 NA TRBV11-3 CASSCGTSGVRTNYNEQFF TGTGCCAGCAGCTGTGGGACTAGCGGGGTTCGAACGAACTACAATGAGCAGTTCTTC
TRBD1 TRBJ2-2 NA TRBV4-1 CASSPGTGFTGELFF TGCGCCAGCAGCCCCGGGACAGGGTTCACCGGGGAGCTGTTTTTT
NA TRBJ1-5 NA TRBV19 CASSISGQPQHF TGTGCCAGTAGTATCTCGGGTCAGCCCCAGCATTTT
TRBD1 TRBJ1-6 once TRBV15 CATRGTAYNSPLHF TGTGCCACCAGAGGGACAGCCTATAATTCACCCCTCCACTTT
TRBD1 TRBJ1-1 NA TRBV28 CASREQGGMNTEAFF TGTGCCAGCAGGGAACAGGGGGGGATGAACACTGAAGCTTTCTTT
NA TRBJ1-3 NA TRBV7-9 CASSLGYSGNTIYF TGTGCCAGCAGCTTAGGATACTCTGGAAACACCATATATTTT
NA TRBJ2-4 NA TRBV6-5 CATGQLAKNIQYF TGTGCCACAGGACAGTTAGCCAAAAACATTCAGTACTTC
NA TRBJ1-2 NA TRBV4-3 CASSPHGALNYGYTF TGCGCCAGCAGCCCCCATGGGGCCCTTAACTATGGCTACACCTTC
NA TRBJ1-2 NA TRBV10-2 CASSVRQNYGYTF TGCGCCAGCAGTGTGAGACAGAACTATGGCTACACCTTC
TRBD2 TRBJ2-3 NA TRBV4-3 CASSQEGLAGGPPTQYF TGCGCCAGCAGCCAAGAAGGACTAGCGGGGGGCCCCCCAACGCAGTATTTT
NA TRBJ2-3 NA TRBV4-2 CASSQAGVNTDTQYF TGTGCCAGCAGCCAAGCGGGGGTGAACACAGATACGCAGTATTTT
NA TRBJ1-2 NA TRBV7-2 CASSLASWADYYGYTF TGTGCCAGCAGCTTAGCGAGCTGGGCGGACTACTATGGCTACACCTTC
TRBD1 TRBJ2-7 NA TRBV5-4 CASSWGQYEQYF TGTGCCAGCAGCTGGGGACAGTACGAGCAGTACTTC
TRBD1 TRBJ2-3 NA TRBV29-1 CSVGGQGRTDTQYF TGCAGCGTGGGAGGACAGGGCCGCACAGATACGCAGTATTTT
NA TRBJ2-2 NA TRBV9 CASSVNLQGAGELFF TGTGCCAGCAGCGTAAATTTACAGGGTGCCGGGGAGCTGTTTTTT
NA TRBJ2-5 NA TRBV18 CASSPPVTTASKPYQETQYF TGTGCCAGCTCACCACCGGTCACGACAGCTTCAAAGCCGTACCAAGAGACCCAGTACTTC
TRBD1 TRBJ1-2 NA TRBV7-2 CASSYGQGNYGYTF TGTGCCAGCAGCTATGGACAGGGCAACTATGGCTACACCTTC
NA TRBJ2-1 NA TRBV7-6 CASSPVVSNEQFF TGTGCCAGCAGCCCAGTCGTGTCCAATGAGCAGTTCTTC
NA TRBJ1-4 once TRBV18 CASSPWGANEKLFF TGTGCCAGCTCACCCTGGGGCGCAAATGAAAAACTGTTTTTT
NA TRBJ2-4 NA TRBV2 CASRGPGYGKNIQYF TGTGCCAGCAGGGGACCAGGGTACGGCAAAAACATTCAGTACTTC
NA TRBJ2-7 once TRBV20-1 CSARAEEQYF TGCAGTGCTAGAGCCGAGGAGCAGTACTTC
TRBD1 TRBJ1-1 NA TRBV7-9 CASSFTGGGTEAFF TGTGCCAGCAGCTTTACAGGGGGCGGCACTGAAGCTTTCTTT
TRBD1 TRBJ1-1 NA TRBV5-4 CASKLGGGTEAFF TGTGCCAGTAAATTAGGGGGCGGCACTGAAGCTTTCTTT
NA TRBJ2-1 NA TRBV11-2 CASSLSKYGSYNEQFF TGTGCCAGCAGCTTATCAAAATACGGCTCCTACAATGAGCAGTTCTTC
NA TRBJ1-1 NA TRBV6-5 CASTRKTGGGTEAFF TGTGCCAGCACCCGGAAGACGGGTGGAGGGACTGAAGCTTTCTTT
NA TRBJ1-1 once TRBV28 CASGPAGGALEGLF TGTGCCAGCGGCCCCGCTGGGGGCGCTTTAGAGGGGCTCTTT
TRBD1 TRBJ1-3 NA TRBV2 CASSGTGSRNTIYF TGTGCCAGCAGCGGGACAGGGAGTAGAAACACCATATATTTT
NA TRBJ1-6 NA TRBV28 CASSLAPYNSPLHF TGTGCCAGCAGTTTAGCCCCCTATAATTCACCCCTCCACTTT
NA TRBJ1-6 medium-sized TRBV7-2 CASSPQGTYNSPLHF TGTGCCAGCAGCCCCCAGGGGACCTATAATTCACCCCTCCACTTT
TRBD2 TRBJ2-7 NA TRBV7-2 CASSLSASGGQTTYEQYF TGTGCCAGCAGCTTATCGGCTAGCGGGGGCCAAACTACCTACGAGCAGTACTTC
NA TRBJ1-1 NA TRBV19 CASSIGRWNTEAFF TGTGCCAGTAGTATAGGCAGGTGGAACACTGAAGCTTTCTTT
NA TRBJ1-4 NA TRBV5-1 CASSFSGAGTNEKLFF TGCGCCAGCAGCTTTTCAGGGGCGGGCACTAATGAAAAACTGTTTTTT
NA TRBJ2-7 few TRBV6-5 CASSYGGIQGYEQYF TGTGCCAGCAGTTATGGCGGGATACAGGGTTACGAGCAGTACTTC
NA TRBJ1-4 NA TRBV19 CASRASTNEKLFF TGTGCCAGTAGGGCATCAACTAATGAAAAACTGTTTTTT
NA TRBJ1-1 NA TRBV29-1 CSADTNTEAFF TGCAGCGCGGACACGAACACTGAAGCTTTCTTT
TRBD2 TRBJ2-5 NA TRBV9 CASSVGIGGSPKRQETQYF TGTGCCAGCAGCGTAGGAATCGGGGGGTCGCCAAAAAGACAAGAGACCCAGTACTTC
NA TRBJ1-5 once TRBV19 CASSIGWRGKRSNQPQHF TGTGCCAGTAGTATAGGTTGGAGGGGCAAACGAAGCAATCAGCCCCAGCATTTT
NA TRBJ1-6 NA TRBV7-2 CASSLAIQASSYNSPLHF TGTGCCAGCAGCTTAGCCATACAGGCGAGCTCCTATAATTCACCCCTCCACTTT